These 4 T cell receptor beta chains were all obtained from the same sample, sequenced in a study of blood T cell repertoires in COVID-19 (dated by TCRdb to the early 2020s). The library was built by means of the immunoSEQ multiplex PCR assay. The table was pulled from immuneACCESS by TCRdb, which kept in-frame rearrangements only. Such tables lose some clones; where checked, under half of the loss comes from unresolved V genes, and the rest has no known cause. The sample yields just over 300,000 clones; about nine tenths were counted once. The top ten clonotypes cover about 2.5% of the sample. Input material: peripheral blood. Receptor source: a man aged 18 to 30 with active or convalescent COVID-19.

A remark on this clone: This sample also contains other DNA sequences that code for the same CDR3. The chain joins TRBV27 to TRBJ1-6; D is undetermined. This CDR3 has 12 residues. CDR1 is MNHEY, CDR2 SMNVEV, per germline (reference sequence). The ends were cut back, 3 bases at V and 7 bases at J, with 4 bases in the middle. The DNA for the CDR3 is TGTGCCAGCAGTTTCCCGAATTCACCCCTCCACTTT. Translating it yields CASSFPNSPLHF.

CDR3 in amino acids: CASSLASREAYEQYF. In DNA, the CDR3 is TGTGCCAGCAGCTTAGCGTCCAGGGAAGCCTACGAGCAGTACTTC. This chain joins TRBV7-2 and TRBJ2-7; D is perhaps TRBD1 (5 bases). V was trimmed by 0 bases and J by 2 bases, leaving 11 bases between them. The CDR3 length is 15 residues. CDR1 is SGHTA and CDR2 is FQGNSA in the germline V gene.

The chain links TRBV6-1 to TRBJ1-1; tentative D call: TRBD1 (5 bases). There are 14 residues in the CDR3. V lost 3 bases and J lost 3, with 11 bases in between. CDR1 and CDR2 from the germline V gene are MNHNS and SASEGT. Here the CDR3 DNA reads TGTGCCAGCAGTGAGTTCAGGGTCGACACTGAAGCTTTCTTT. Protein: CASSEFRVDTEAFF.

The genes are TRBV6-1 and TRBJ2-7; the D is unclear. Per the germline V gene, CDR1 is MNHNS and CDR2 is SASEGT. The CDR3 totals 14 residues. Between the trimmed V and J ends, which lost 0 bases and 3 bases, there was a span of 9 bases. The CDR3 protein is CASSEAPRYYEQYF. The CDR3 DNA sequence: TGTGCCAGCAGTGAAGCGCCTAGGTACTACGAGCAGTACTTC.